The rows below give T cell receptor beta chains drawn from one sample of a study of post-analysis software for immune sequencing data. MiXCR, applied by TCRdb to the PCR reads, yields one record per CDR3 protein. Of some 370,000 distinct CDR3 sequences listed, roughly 38% are singletons. The sample comprised blood. These receptors originate from a girl between 5 and 17 years old with multiple sclerosis. Each CDR3 is given with its conserved first and last residue. Fields, in order: J gene, V gene, clone size, D gene, CDR3 protein, CDR3 DNA. The D gene is left open where the match is weak. A clone size is listed for some rows: how often the clone was seen (once, few, many), or a class if it is expanded.

TRBJ2-3 TRBV28 - - CASVPEGRGTDTQYF TGTGCCAGCGTCCCTGAGGGGCGGGGCACAGATACGCAGTATTTT
TRBJ1-4 TRBV29-1 - - CSVELSGRANEKLFF TGCAGCGTTGAACTTTCGGGGCGGGCTAATGAAAAACTGTTTTTT
TRBJ2-4 TRBV28 - - CASSLFGRIQYF TGTGCCAGCAGTTTATTTGGCCGCATTCAGTACTTC
TRBJ1-4 TRBV9 - TRBD1 CASSPQTGGDEKLFF TGTGCCAGCAGCCCCCAGACAGGGGGGGATGAAAAACTGTTTTTT
TRBJ2-1 TRBV27 - TRBD2 CASSSRGAQETQFF TGTGCCAGCAGTTCGCGGGGGGCCCAAGAGACCCAGTTCTTC
TRBJ2-7 TRBV6-1 - - CASIDRDGFYEQYF TGTGCCAGCATCGATCGGGACGGGTTCTACGAGCAGTACTTC
TRBJ1-1 TRBV5-6 few - CASSGLGYAYTEAFF TGTGCCAGCAGCGGACTGGGGTATGCTTACACTGAAGCTTTCTTT
TRBJ1-5 TRBV5-4 few - CASSLESGMKHQPQHF TGTGCCAGCAGCTTGGAGTCAGGGATGAAACATCAGCCCCAGCATTTT
TRBJ2-6 TRBV12-3/TRBV12-4 - - CASSFRPHSGANVLTF TGTGCCAGCAGTTTCCGCCCCCACTCTGGGGCCAACGTCCTGACTTTC
TRBJ2-7 TRBV20-1 - - CSAHLKYEQYF TGCAGTGCTCATCTAAAATACGAGCAGTACTTC
TRBJ2-3 TRBV4-1 few - CASSQGLRIASTDTQYF TGCGCCAGCAGCCAAGGATTACGGATTGCTAGCACAGATACGCAGTATTTT
TRBJ1-2 TRBV9 - TRBD1 CASSLSSFGTGDGYTF TGTGCCAGCAGCCTCAGTAGCTTCGGGACAGGGGACGGCTACACCTTC
TRBJ1-5 TRBV28 - TRBD1 CASRRGQGANQPQHF TGTGCCAGCAGAAGGGGACAGGGGGCGAATCAGCCCCAGCATTTT
TRBJ2-2 TRBV12-3/TRBV12-4 - TRBD2 CASSRDYNTGELFF TGTGCCAGCAGCCGGGACTACAACACCGGGGAGCTGTTTTTT
TRBJ2-1 TRBV5-5 few - CASSLGRGGIGQFF TGTGCCAGCAGCTTGGGTAGGGGGGGAATCGGACAGTTCTTC
TRBJ2-1 TRBV7-9 - - CASSSLGEQFF TGTGCCAGCAGCTCCCTGGGTGAGCAGTTCTTC
TRBJ2-1 TRBV4-3 few TRBD2 CASSQDPAGVSSYNEQFF TGCGCCAGCAGCCAAGATCCAGCGGGGGTTAGTTCCTACAATGAGCAGTTCTTC
TRBJ2-1 TRBV27 - - CASSFGQGEGYNEQFF TGTGCCAGCAGTTTCGGTCAGGGCGAAGGCTACAATGAGCAGTTCTTC
TRBJ2-1 TRBV7-8 - - CASSIIGVSNEQFF TGTGCCAGCTCAATTATAGGGGTTTCCAATGAGCAGTTCTTC
TRBJ2-7 TRBV5-1 few TRBD1 CASSFRDRPLYEQYF TGCGCCAGCAGCTTTAGGGACAGGCCACTCTACGAGCAGTACTTC
TRBJ2-3 TRBV10-3 many TRBD2 CAISPEAGGPNTQYF TGTGCCATCAGTCCCGAAGCGGGGGGGCCGAATACGCAGTATTTT